This T cell receptor beta chain was sequenced during a study of graft-versus-host responses after intestinal transplantation. Some clones are missing from TCRdb's copy, which holds only in-frame ones; the method was immunoSEQ multiplex PCR. The data contain about 14,000 clones, 35% to 40% of them singletons. Labeling with CFSE marked 200,000 or so responder cells, which were plated with 200,000 or so irradiated, violet-dye-labeled stimulator cells. This clone came up a few times. V dropped 1 base and J dropped 5; count of bases not matched to a gene: 4. Looked up from germline, CDR1 is MGHRA and CDR2 is YSYEKL. The CDR3 has 14 amino acids.

The receptor was derived from a human patient who received an intestinal transplant. This chain connects TRBV4-1 to TRBJ2-7; 8 bases map to TRBD1. This sample comprised alloreactive CD8+ T cells from a mixed lymphocyte reaction culture, obtained before intestinal transplant. Subset specified: CFSE-low proliferating T cells sorted from roughly six-day pre-transplant mixed lymphocyte reaction (GvH or HvG direction). CDR3 region: CASSQGQGWNEQYF. In DNA, the CDR3 is TGCGCCAGCAGCCAAGGACAGGGGTGGAACGAGCAGTACTTC.